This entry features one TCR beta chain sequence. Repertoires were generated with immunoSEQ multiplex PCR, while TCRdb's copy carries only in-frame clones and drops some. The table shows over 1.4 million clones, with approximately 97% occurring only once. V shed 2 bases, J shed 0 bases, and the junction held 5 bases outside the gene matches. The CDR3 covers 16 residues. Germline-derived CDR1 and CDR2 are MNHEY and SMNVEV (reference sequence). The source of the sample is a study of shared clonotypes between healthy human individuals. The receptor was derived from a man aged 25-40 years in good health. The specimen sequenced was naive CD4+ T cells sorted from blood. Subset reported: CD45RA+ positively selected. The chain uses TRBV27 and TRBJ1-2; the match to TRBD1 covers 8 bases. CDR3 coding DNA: TGTGCCAGCAGTTTAGGTGGACAGGGCTCTAACTATGGCTACACCTTC. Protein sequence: CASSLGGQGSNYGYTF.